This T cell receptor (beta chain) was sequenced for a study of T cell repertoires in cytomegalovirus infection. The ends were cut back, 8 bases at V and 4 bases at J, with 21 bases in the middle. Germline CDR1 MDHEN, CDR2 SYDVKM. The CDR3 runs to 15 residues. This clonotype was seen ten or more times. Using its own MiXCR run on the reads, TCRdb lists one record per CDR3 protein. This sample has roughly 230,000 distinct CDR3 sequences, with around 12% found just once. The TCR comes from a human donor in good health (CMV status not recorded). Some clones in this sample may be carry-over from other donors' samples. This chain uses TRBV28 with TRBJ2-7, with D tentatively TRBD2 (5 bases). Sequencing was carried out using PBMCs. Here the CDR3 DNA reads TGTGCCAGCGGACGCGCGAGCGGAGGCTTATACGAGCAGTACTTC. Protein product: CASGRASGGLYEQYF.